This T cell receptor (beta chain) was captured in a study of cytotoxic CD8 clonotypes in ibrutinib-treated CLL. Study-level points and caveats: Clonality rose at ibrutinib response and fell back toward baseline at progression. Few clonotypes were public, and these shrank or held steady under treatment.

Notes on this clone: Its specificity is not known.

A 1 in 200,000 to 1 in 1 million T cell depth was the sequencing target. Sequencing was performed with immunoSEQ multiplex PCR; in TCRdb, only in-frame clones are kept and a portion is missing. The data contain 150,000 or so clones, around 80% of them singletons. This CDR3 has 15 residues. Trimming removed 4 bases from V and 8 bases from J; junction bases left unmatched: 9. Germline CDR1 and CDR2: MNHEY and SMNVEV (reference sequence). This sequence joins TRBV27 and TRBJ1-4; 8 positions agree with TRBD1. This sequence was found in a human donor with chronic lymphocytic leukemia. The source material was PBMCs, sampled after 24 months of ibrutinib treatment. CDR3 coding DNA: TGTGCCAGCAGTTGGTTCGGGACAGGTTACGAAAAACTGTTTTTT. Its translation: CASSWFGTGYEKLFF.